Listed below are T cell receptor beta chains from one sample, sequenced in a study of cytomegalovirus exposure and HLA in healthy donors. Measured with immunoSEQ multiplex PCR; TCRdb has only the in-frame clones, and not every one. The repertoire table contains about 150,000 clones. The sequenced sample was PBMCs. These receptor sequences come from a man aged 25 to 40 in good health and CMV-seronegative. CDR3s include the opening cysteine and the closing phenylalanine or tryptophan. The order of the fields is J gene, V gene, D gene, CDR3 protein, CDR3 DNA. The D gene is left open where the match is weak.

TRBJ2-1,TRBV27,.,CASSSLGIYNEQFF,TGTGCCAGCAGTTCCCTCGGGATCTACAATGAGCAGTTCTTC
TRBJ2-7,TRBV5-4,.,CASSLSRREQYF,TGTGCCAGCAGCTTGTCGCGGCGCGAGCAGTACTTC
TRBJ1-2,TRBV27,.,CASSLFPTGTGEGKANYGYTF,TGTGCCAGCAGTTTGTTTCCGACGGGGACGGGAGAGGGAAAGGCGAACTATGGCTACACCTTC
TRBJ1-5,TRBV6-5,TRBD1,CASSPTGAQPQHF,TGTGCCAGCAGTCCTACAGGGGCTCAGCCCCAGCATTTT
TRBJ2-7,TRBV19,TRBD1,CASSTWDSNYEQYF,TGTGCCAGTAGTACGTGGGACAGCAACTACGAGCAGTACTTC
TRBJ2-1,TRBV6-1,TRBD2,CASSGLAPPYNEQFF,TGTGCCAGCAGCGGACTAGCGCCCCCCTACAATGAGCAGTTCTTC
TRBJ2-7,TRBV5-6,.,CASSLNHYEQYF,TGTGCCAGCAGCTTGAATCACTACGAGCAGTACTTC
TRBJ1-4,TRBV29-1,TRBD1,CSVGTGQSTNEKLFF,TGCAGCGTTGGGACAGGGCAAAGCACTAATGAAAAACTGTTTTTT
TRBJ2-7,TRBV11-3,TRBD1,CASSQIAPDRNYEQYF,TGTGCCAGCAGCCAAATTGCCCCGGACAGGAACTACGAGCAGTACTTC
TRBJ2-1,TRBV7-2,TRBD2,CASRPSGTSQFF,TGTGCCAGCCGCCCTTCAGGGACTAGCCAGTTCTTC
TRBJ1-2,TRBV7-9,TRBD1,CASSLGQGYGYTF,TGTGCCAGCAGCTTAGGACAGGGATATGGCTACACCTTC
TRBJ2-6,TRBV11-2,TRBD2,CASSLVGSGEGSGANVLTF,TGTGCCAGCAGCTTAGTAGGCAGCGGGGAAGGCTCTGGGGCCAACGTCCTGACTTTC
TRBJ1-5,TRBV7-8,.,CASSLKRALGNQPQHF,TGTGCCAGCAGCCTGAAGCGGGCACTTGGCAATCAGCCCCAGCATTTT
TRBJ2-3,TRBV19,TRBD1,CASSMSPGTGAGDTQYF,TGTGCCAGTAGTATGAGTCCCGGGACAGGGGCCGGAGATACGCAGTATTTT
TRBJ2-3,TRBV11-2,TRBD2,CASSRSGMEGTDTQYF,TGTGCCAGCAGCCGTAGCGGGATGGAGGGCACAGATACGCAGTATTTT
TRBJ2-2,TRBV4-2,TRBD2,CASSTRGGVNTGELFF,TGTGCCAGCAGCACACGGGGGGGCGTAAACACCGGGGAGCTGTTTTTT
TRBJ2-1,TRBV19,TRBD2,CASSFRLAHNEQFF,TGTGCCAGTAGTTTCCGACTAGCCCACAATGAGCAGTTCTTC
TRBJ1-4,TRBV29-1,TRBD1,CSFTGGANEKLFF,TGCAGCTTTACAGGGGGGGCTAATGAAAAACTGTTTTTT
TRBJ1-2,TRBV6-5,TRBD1,CASSSTGGDTFGYTF,TGTGCCAGCAGTTCCACAGGGGGCGACACATTTGGCTACACCTTC
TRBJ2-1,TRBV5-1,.,CASSSGLLTYNEQFF,TGCGCCAGCAGCTCAGGACTCCTCACCTACAATGAGCAGTTCTTC
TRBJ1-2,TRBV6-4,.,CASQGNYGYTF,TGTGCCAGTCAGGGGAACTATGGCTACACCTTC
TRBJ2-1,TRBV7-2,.,CASSFPRDSVEQFF,TGTGCCAGCAGCTTCCCCCGGGACTCCGTTGAGCAGTTCTTC
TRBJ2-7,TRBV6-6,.,CASSKQESYEQYF,TGTGCCAGCAGCAAACAGGAATCCTACGAGCAGTACTTC
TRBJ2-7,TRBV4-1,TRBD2,CASSQDRRAGGRNEQYF,TGCGCCAGCAGCCAAGATCGGAGAGCGGGAGGGCGAAACGAGCAGTACTTC
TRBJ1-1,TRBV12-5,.,CASGLARTEAFF,TGTGCTAGTGGTTTGGCCAGGACTGAAGCTTTCTTT
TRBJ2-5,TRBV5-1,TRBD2,CASSPGTSGRAREETQYF,TGCGCCAGCAGCCCCGGGACTAGCGGGAGGGCCAGGGAAGAGACCCAGTACTTC
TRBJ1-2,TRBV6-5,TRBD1,CASSYEQGGYGYTF,TGTGCCAGCAGTTACGAACAGGGGGGATATGGCTACACCTTC
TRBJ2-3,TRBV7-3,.,CASSLGGIPTDTQYF,TGTGCCAGCAGTCTTGGAGGGATACCAACAGATACGCAGTATTTT
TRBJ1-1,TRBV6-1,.,CASTRQEMNTEAFF,TGTGCCAGCACTAGACAGGAGATGAACACTGAAGCTTTCTTT
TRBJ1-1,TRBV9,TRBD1,CASSAGTGNTEAFF,TGTGCCAGCAGCGCGGGGACAGGGAACACTGAAGCTTTCTTT
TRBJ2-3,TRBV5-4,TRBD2,CASSPGGGRRTDTQYF,TGTGCCAGCAGCCCCGGGGGGGGGCGCCGGACAGATACGCAGTATTTT
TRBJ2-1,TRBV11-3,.,CASSYRQGHKNEQFF,TGTGCCAGCAGCTACCGCCAGGGACATAAGAATGAGCAGTTCTTC
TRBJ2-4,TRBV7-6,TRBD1,CASSLELTGIQYF,TGTGCCAGCAGCTTAGAACTGACAGGGATTCAGTACTTC
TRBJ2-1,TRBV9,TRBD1,CASSPGTGLYNEQFF,TGTGCCAGCAGCCCCGGGACAGGGTTGTACAATGAGCAGTTCTTC
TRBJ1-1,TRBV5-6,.,CASSLTQGYTEAFF,TGTGCCAGCAGCTTGACGCAGGGGTACACTGAAGCTTTCTTT
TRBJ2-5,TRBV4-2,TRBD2,CASSHQGRGGLAGGGGETQYF,TGTGCCAGCAGCCACCAGGGAAGGGGCGGACTAGCGGGAGGGGGAGGAGAGACCCAGTACTTC
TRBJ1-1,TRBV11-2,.,CASSLVGGARNTEAFF,TGTGCCAGCAGCTTAGTGGGGGGGGCCCGGAACACTGAAGCTTTCTTT
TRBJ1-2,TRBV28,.,CASSSGNVWQGRGYTF,TGTGCCAGCAGTAGCGGGAACGTTTGGCAGGGAAGAGGCTACACCTTC
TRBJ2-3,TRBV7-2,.,CASSLSVSEVTDTQYF,TGTGCCAGCAGCTTAAGTGTGTCGGAGGTCACAGATACGCAGTATTTT
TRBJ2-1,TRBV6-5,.,CASSYGPNNEQFF,TGTGCCAGCAGTTACGGGCCCAACAATGAGCAGTTCTTC
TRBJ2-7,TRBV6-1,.,CASRSVQPYEQYF,TGTGCCAGCAGATCGGTACAGCCCTACGAGCAGTACTTC
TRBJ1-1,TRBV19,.,CASSLGREAAEAFF,TGTGCCAGTAGTTTGGGCAGGGAGGCGGCTGAAGCTTTCTTT